The next 23 T cell receptor beta chains were all read from a single sample in a study of CD8 T cells in Susac syndrome (dated by TCRdb to the late 2010s). The library was prepared using the immunoSEQ multiplex PCR assay. RNA was extracted using the RNeasy kit, and about 0.5 to 1 ug of the RNA was reverse transcribed with random hexamers. The raw public reads went through TCRdb reprocessing: fastp at Q25, MiXCR clone calling, in-frame beta chains kept. When rows share a CDR3 protein, they turn into one entry using the most common DNA and genes. The sample has around 300,000 distinct CDR3 sequences on record, 75% to 90% of them singletons. More than 0.15% of the sample goes to the ten largest clones. Sample: CD8+ T cells from PBMCs. These receptors all stem from a human donor with multiple sclerosis.

This clonotype was detected once. V usage is TRBV27 and J usage is TRBJ2-1; 7 bases are a match to TRBD2. The CDR3 runs to 15 residues. Germline assignment: CDR1 MNHEY and CDR2 SMNVEV (reference sequence). V lost 2 bases to trimming and J lost 3 bases; unmatched junction nucleotides: 4. The CDR3 nucleotides are TGTGCCAGCAGTTTACGCGGGAGCTTCTACAATGAGCAGTTCTTC. Translated, it gives CASSLRGSFYNEQFF.

The rearrangement links TRBV6-1 to TRBJ2-2; D is uncertain. CDR3 length: 13 amino acids. Germline V gene lookup returns CDR1 MNHNS and CDR2 SASEGT. With 8 bases removed from V and 3 bases from J, the gap between germline ends came to 10 bases. This chain's CDR3 is CASQLTDTGELFF. CDR3 in DNA: TGTGCCAGCCAACTGACCGACACCGGGGAGCTGTTTTTT.

This chain joins TRBV19 and TRBJ1-2; D possibly corresponds to TRBD1 (5 bases). The CDR3 extends over 12 amino acids. Trimming removed 4 bases at V and 8 bases at J, with 11 bases between. The germline CDR1 and CDR2 sequences are LNHDA and SQIVND (reference sequence). CDR3 nucleotide sequence: TGTGCCAGTAGTACTGGGACGGTCGGCTACACCTTC. Translated, it gives CASSTGTVGYTF.

The chain is built from TRBV12-3 or TRBV12-4 and TRBJ2-7, with D possibly called TRBD1 or TRBD2 (5 bases each). The CDR3 is made up of 14 amino acids. V was cut by 5 bases and J by 4 bases, with 15 bases left in between. In DNA form, the CDR3 reads TGTGCCAGCAGTCTCTGGGACCTATGGTACGAGCAGTACTTC. Protein sequence: CASSLWDLWYEQYF.

The chain links TRBV13 to TRBJ2-4; D possibly corresponds to TRBD1 (6 bases). In germline, CDR1 is PRHDT, CDR2 FYEKMQ (reference sequence). The CDR3 has 13 residues. V lost 4 bases and J lost 5, with 9 bases in between. In DNA, the CDR3 is TGTGCCAGCAGCTCAAGGACAGAAAACATTCAGTACTTC. Residues: CASSSRTENIQYF.

V is TRBV20-1 and J is TRBJ2-1; D remains unclear. Looked up from germline, CDR1 is DFQATT and CDR2 is SNEGSKA (reference sequence). V was pared by 1 base and J by 4 bases, with 8 bases between. There are 13 residues in the CDR3. The CDR3 nucleotides are TGCAGTGCTAGAGTGTCCCCTTACAATGAGCAGTTCTTC. It translates to CSARVSPYNEQFF.

This rearrangement joins TRBV11-2 to TRBJ2-3; D remains ambiguous. Per the germline V gene, CDR1 is SGHAT and CDR2 is FQNNGV. The CDR3 loop spans 12 amino acids. V lost 5 bases and J lost 4, with 7 bases in between. CDR3 amino acids: CASSPFSDTQYF. In nucleotides, the CDR3 is TGTGCCAGCAGCCCCTTTTCAGATACGCAGTATTTT.

The chain recombines TRBV2 with TRBJ2-7; maybe TRBD1 (5 bases). Trimming stripped 7 bases from V and 1 base from J, with 17 bases between. The germline V gene encodes CDR1 SNHLY and CDR2 FYNNEI. The CDR3 is 15 amino acids. CDR3 region: CASTRTGSNSYEQYF. CDR3 sequence (DNA): TGTGCCAGCACTAGAACAGGCTCAAATTCCTACGAGCAGTACTTC. The variable domain in full, completed from reference TRBV2 and TRBJ2-7, reads EPEVTQTPSHQVTQMGQEVILRCVPISNHLYFYWYRQILGQKVEFLVSFYNNEISEKSEIFDDQFSVERPDGSNFTLKIRSTKLEDSAMYFCASTRTGSNSYEQYFGPGTRLTVT.

The rearrangement uses TRBV7-9 and TRBJ2-6; no clear D. CDR1 and CDR2 from the germline V gene are SEHNR and FQNEAQ (reference sequence). The V end lost 2 bases, the J end lost 1 base, and 6 bases lay between the germline ends. The CDR3 spans 15 residues. CDR3 coding DNA: TGTGCCAGCAGCTTATCGGCTTCTGGGGCCAACGTCCTGACTTTC. Translated: CASSLSASGANVLTF.

The V call is TRBV14, the J call TRBJ2-7, with D perhaps TRBD1 (7 bases). Deletions cut 0 bases from V and 2 bases from J, with 14 bases between. The CDR3 is 16 amino acids. Germline V CDR1 and CDR2: SGHDN, FVKESK. The CDR3 reads CASSQDRGTATYEQYF. CDR3 in DNA: TGTGCCAGCAGCCAAGATCGGGGGACAGCGACCTACGAGCAGTACTTC.

The sample holds a few counts of this clonotype. The gene calls are TRBV6-1 and TRBJ1-5; 7 bases fit TRBD1. V lost 5 bases and J lost 4; bases outside the gene matches: 5. Germline-derived CDR1 and CDR2 are MNHNS and SASEGT. The CDR3 consists of 14 residues. The CDR3 reads CASSSGTANQPQHF. In DNA form, the CDR3 reads TGTGCCAGCAGTTCCGGGACAGCTAATCAGCCCCAGCATTTT.

This sequence joins TRBV6-5 and TRBJ2-2, with D unclear. The V end lost 2 bases, the J end lost 0 bases, and 10 bases lay between the germline ends. The CDR3 length is 16 residues. Per the germline V gene, CDR1 is MNHEY and CDR2 is SVGAGI. CDR3 nucleotides: TGTGCCAGCAGTTACGGCCGTATACCGAACACCGGGGAGCTGTTTTTT. Protein: CASSYGRIPNTGELFF.

The V gene is TRBV20-1, the J gene TRBJ1-3, with D maybe TRBD1 (6 bases). Per the germline V gene, CDR1 is DFQATT and CDR2 is SNEGSKA (reference sequence). CDR3 size: 14 residues. V lost 0 bases, J lost 4 bases, and 10 bases lay in between. CDR3 sequence reads: CSARDRTDGNTIYF. CDR3 nucleotide sequence: TGCAGTGCTAGAGATCGGACAGACGGAAACACCATATATTTT.

Only one count was recorded for this clonotype. The rearrangement links TRBV13 to TRBJ2-3, with D unresolved. Trimming shortened V by 7 bases and J by 4 bases, and 12 bases separated the two germline ends. CDR1 and CDR2 (germline): PRHDT, FYEKMQ (reference sequence). This CDR3 has 13 residues. The CDR3 sequence is CASIRGLADTQYF. CDR3 nucleotide sequence: TGTGCCAGCATCCGAGGTTTAGCAGATACGCAGTATTTT. The complete variable domain, with remaining parts taken from reference TRBV13 and TRBJ2-3, reads AAGVIQSPRHLIKEKRETATLKCYPIPRHDTVYWYQQGPGQDPQFLISFYEKMQSDKGSIPDRFSAQQFSDYHSELNMSSLELGDSALYFCASIRGLADTQYFGPGTRLTVL.

This chain connects TRBV12-3 or TRBV12-4 to TRBJ2-1; D is uncertain. The V end lost 6 bases, the J end lost 6 bases, and 12 bases lay between the germline ends. This CDR3 has 13 residues. This CDR3 is CASSPNTGNEQFF. The CDR3 coding sequence is TGTGCCAGCAGCCCAAACACGGGCAATGAGCAGTTCTTC.

This clonotype appeared once. J is TRBJ2-2 and V is TRBV12-3 or TRBV12-4; perhaps TRBD1 as D (6 bases). V lost 5 bases and J lost 9, with 16 bases in between. The CDR3 runs 14 residues. This CDR3 reads CASSPTGLGRELFF. CDR3 sequence (DNA): TGTGCCAGCAGTCCTACAGGGTTAGGCCGGGAGCTGTTTTTT.

The CDR3 protein is CASSLGPVGSEENIQYF. The CDR3 DNA reads TGTGCCAGCAGCTTAGGCCCCGTGGGTAGTGAGGAAAACATTCAGTACTTC. This rearrangement joins TRBV13 to TRBJ2-4; D is ambiguous. The length of the CDR3 is 17 residues. V was pared by 0 bases and J by 5 bases, with 17 bases between. CDR1 is PRHDT, CDR2 FYEKMQ, per germline (reference sequence).

The genes are TRBV13 and TRBJ1-2, with D uncertain. The CDR3 extends over 12 amino acids. V shed 3 bases and J shed 7 bases, with 9 bases lying between them. Germline-derived CDR1 and CDR2 are PRHDT and FYEKMQ (reference sequence). The chain's CDR3 is CASSFVGPGYTF. The CDR3 coding sequence is TGTGCCAGCAGCTTTGTGGGTCCTGGCTACACCTTC. Together with reference TRBV13 and TRBJ1-2, the CDR3 gives the full variable domain: AAGVIQSPRHLIKEKRETATLKCYPIPRHDTVYWYQQGPGQDPQFLISFYEKMQSDKGSIPDRFSAQQFSDYHSELNMSSLELGDSALYFCASSFVGPGYTFGSGTRLTVV.

The rearrangement links TRBV19 to TRBJ1-1; D not certain. Germline-derived CDR1 and CDR2 are LNHDA and SQIVND (reference sequence). V was trimmed by 1 base and J by 5 bases, leaving 11 bases between them. The CDR3 has 14 amino acids. CDR3 in amino acids: CASSIATLGTEAFF. Written as DNA, the CDR3 is TGTGCCAGTAGTATAGCGACACTGGGTACTGAAGCTTTCTTT.

V is TRBV23-1 and J is TRBJ2-1, with 7 bases fitting TRBD1. TRBV23-1 is assigned to the ORF class and has an uncertain function. J was trimmed by 1 base and V by 4 bases; bases with no gene match: 4. The CDR3 consists of 15 residues. DNA for the CDR3: TGCGCCAGCAGTCTTTACAGGGGTTCCTACAATGAGCAGTTCTTC. This gives the protein CASSLYRGSYNEQFF.

The genes are TRBV11-2 and TRBJ2-7; D is perhaps TRBD2 (5 bases). The CDR3 is 12 residues long. CDR1 and CDR2 (germline): SGHAT, FQNNGV. V shed 5 bases and J shed 6 bases, with 11 bases lying between them. For the CDR3, the DNA is TGTGCCAGCAGCCTCGTGAGGGCCGAGCAGTACTTC. Translation: CASSLVRAEQYF.

The chain links TRBV6-6 to TRBJ1-1, with 7 bases matching TRBD1. V lost 8 bases and J lost 1; bases outside the gene matches: 4. Germline loops: CDR1 MNHNY, CDR2 SVGAGI (reference sequence). The CDR3 covers 13 residues. The CDR3 coding sequence is TGTGCCAGCCTGCGGACAGGGAACACTGAAGCTTTCTTT. Its translation: CASLRTGNTEAFF.

V gene TRBV6-5 combines with J gene TRBJ2-7, with 7 bases lining up with TRBD1. This CDR3 comprises 14 residues. Germline V lookup: CDR1 MNHEY, CDR2 SVGAGI. V shed 6 bases and J 0 bases; nucleotides not matched to a gene: 5. CDR3 residues: CASSPTGNSYEQYF. CDR3 DNA: TGTGCCAGCAGCCCGACAGGGAACTCCTACGAGCAGTACTTC.